These 7 T cell receptor beta chains were sequenced from one sample in a study of blood T cells in healthy people across ages. Through a sample-barcoded 5' primer and a J-beta primer mix, a second PCR was run for roughly 7 to 11 cycles. TCRdb ran MiXCR on the 5' RACE reads and lists one entry per CDR3 protein. Of over a million distinct CDR3 sequences in the sample, 45% were seen once. What was sequenced was blood. Every receptor here comes from a woman aged 55 to 70 in good health.

The J gene is TRBJ2-7, the V gene TRBV6-1; 9 nucleotides align to TRBD1. The CDR3 extends over 14 amino acids. CDR1 MNHNS and CDR2 SASEGT come from the germline V gene. With 4 bases clipped from V and 3 bases from J, the junction kept 4 bases outside the gene matches. The CDR3 bases are TGTGCCAGCAGTGGGGGGACAGGGTTCTACGAGCAGTACTTC. Translating it yields CASSGGTGFYEQYF.

The V gene is TRBV10-3, the J gene TRBJ1-2; the D is unclear. The CDR3 consists of 15 residues. V was cut by 5 bases and J by 6 bases, with 19 bases left in between. Germline values: CDR1 ENHRY, CDR2 SYGVKD. The CDR3 reads CAISSQSRLGDGYTF. CDR3 DNA: TGTGCCATCAGTTCCCAGTCCCGGCTCGGGGATGGCTACACCTTC.

The rearrangement joins TRBV27 to TRBJ2-5; D is possibly TRBD1 (5 bases). This CDR3 spans 15 amino acids. Trimming removed 5 bases from V and 1 base from J, with 14 bases in between. The germline V gene encodes CDR1 MNHEY and CDR2 SMNVEV (reference sequence). CDR3 DNA: TGTGCCAGCAGTATGGGTTCGCAGGGCCAAGAGACCCAGTACTTC. Its protein is CASSMGSQGQETQYF.

V usage is TRBV6-2 or TRBV6-3 and J usage is TRBJ2-3, with D perhaps being TRBD1 or TRBD2 (5 bases each). The CDR3 covers 15 residues. CDR1 and CDR2 from the germline V gene are MNHEY and SVGEGT. Trimming cost V 4 bases and J 2 bases, with 13 bases left between them. As DNA, the CDR3 is TGTGCCAGCAGTTTAATGGGGGAGACCACAGATACGCAGTATTTT. Protein product: CASSLMGETTDTQYF.

V and J are TRBV13 and TRBJ1-4; a possible D gene is TRBD1 (6 bases). The V end lost 5 bases, the J end lost 4 bases, and 11 bases lay between the germline ends. CDR1 and CDR2 from the germline V gene are PRHDT and FYEKMQ (reference sequence). The CDR3 is made up of 14 amino acids. The CDR3 spells CASSPDRINEKLFF. DNA of the CDR3: TGTGCCAGCAGCCCCGACAGGATTAATGAAAAACTGTTTTTT. Combining the CDR3 with reference TRBV13 and TRBJ1-4 gives the whole variable domain AAGVIQSPRHLIKEKRETATLKCYPIPRHDTVYWYQQGPGQDPQFLISFYEKMQSDKGSIPDRFSAQQFSDYHSELNMSSLELGDSALYFCASSPDRINEKLFFGSGTQLSVL.

This chain connects TRBV12-3 or TRBV12-4 to TRBJ2-1; a weak D match, TRBD2 (7 bases). This CDR3 has 13 residues. The germline V and J ends were trimmed by 6 bases and 12 bases, with 18 bases remaining between them. Here the CDR3 reads CASSLSRGGGQFF. The DNA of the CDR3 is TGTGCCAGCAGCCTCTCTAGGGGGGGGGGGCAGTTCTTC.

The rearrangement uses TRBV25-1 and TRBJ1-1, with 8 positions matching TRBD1. This CDR3 is built from 13 residues. CDR1 is MGHDK and CDR2 is SYGVNS in the germline V gene. With 4 bases clipped from V and 6 bases from J, the junction kept 4 bases outside the gene matches. The CDR3 loop is CASSARQGSEAFF. DNA for the CDR3: TGTGCCAGCAGTGCCAGACAGGGGTCTGAAGCTTTCTTT.